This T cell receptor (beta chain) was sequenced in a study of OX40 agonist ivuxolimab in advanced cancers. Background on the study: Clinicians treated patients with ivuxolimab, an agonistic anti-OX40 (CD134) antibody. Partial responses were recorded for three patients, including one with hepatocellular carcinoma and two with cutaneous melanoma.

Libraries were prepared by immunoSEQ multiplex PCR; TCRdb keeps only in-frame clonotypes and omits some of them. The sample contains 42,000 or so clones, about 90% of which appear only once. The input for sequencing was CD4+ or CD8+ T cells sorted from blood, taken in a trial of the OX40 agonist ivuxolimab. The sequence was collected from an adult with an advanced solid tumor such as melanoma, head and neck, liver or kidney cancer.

The DNA for the CDR3 is TGTGCCAGCAGCCAAGACTCGGGTTACGGGGAGCTGTTTTTT. Its protein product is CASSQDSGYGELFF. The chain has TRBV4-2 and TRBJ2-2; D ambiguous. Germline CDR1 is LGHNA and CDR2 is YNFKEQ. Trimming removed 0 bases at V and 7 bases at J, with 9 bases between. This CDR3 comprises 14 residues.